These 18 T cell receptor beta chains were sequenced from one sample in a study of shared clonotypes between healthy human individuals. Terminally differentiated effector memory CD45RA+ cells were excluded by CCR7 positive selection of CD45RO-negative cells. Libraries were prepared by immunoSEQ multiplex PCR; TCRdb keeps only in-frame clonotypes and omits some of them. The sample yields some 1,900,000 clones, about 95% seen once. Sequenced: naive CD8+ T cells sorted from blood. These receptors originate from a man aged 18 to 30 in good health.

For the CDR3, the DNA is TGTGCCAGCAGTGCGGGACTCTCTGCGGGAAATGAGCAGTTCTTC. Protein: CASSAGLSAGNEQFF. The chain is built from TRBV7-8 and TRBJ2-1; D is perhaps TRBD2 (6 bases). Germline CDR1 SGHVS, CDR2 FQNEAQ. V dropped 6 bases and J dropped 7 bases, with 19 bases sitting between them. The CDR3 spans 15 residues.

This rearrangement joins TRBV7-6 to TRBJ2-5, with 8 bases that match TRBD2. CDR1 and CDR2 from the germline V gene are SGHVS and FNYEAQ. V shed 4 bases, J shed 5 bases, and the junction held 9 bases outside the gene matches. CDR3 length: 15 residues. The CDR3 reads CASSSVRRGGETQYF. CDR3 bases: TGTGCCAGCAGCTCCGTTCGCCGGGGGGGTGAGACCCAGTACTTC.

V gene TRBV2 combines with J gene TRBJ1-5; the match to TRBD1 covers 9 bases. This CDR3 is built from 15 residues. Germline loops: CDR1 SNHLY, CDR2 FYNNEI. After removal of 3 bases from V and 5 bases from J, the junction contained 5 bases not matched to a gene. The CDR3 DNA is TGTGCCAGCAGTGACCCGGGACAGGGCGATCAGCCCCAGCATTTT. It encodes CASSDPGQGDQPQHF.

This clone has just one count. The chain couples TRBV19 to TRBJ2-7, with 7 bases that match TRBD1. The V gene end was trimmed by 8 bases and the J gene end by 3 bases; junction bases not matched to a gene: 7. The length of the CDR3 is 13 residues. Germline CDR1 is LNHDA and CDR2 is SQIVND (reference sequence). The CDR3 bases are TGTGCCAGTTCCGGGACAGAAAACTACGAGCAGTACTTC. This encodes CASSGTENYEQYF.

Comments on this clone: This CDR3 is also generated by other DNA sequences in the sample. The chain combines TRBV7-6 with TRBJ1-1; no clear D. The germline V and J ends were trimmed by 5 bases and 3 bases, with 10 bases remaining between them. The CDR3 sequence is 13 residues long. CDR1 is SGHVS and CDR2 is FNYEAQ in the germline V gene. CDR3 residues: CASSLGVDTEAFF. The CDR3 bases are TGTGCCAGCAGCCTCGGCGTCGACACTGAAGCTTTCTTT. The full variable domain, in which reference TRBV7-6 and TRBJ1-1 provide the parts outside the CDR3, is GAGVSQSPRYKVTKRGQDVALRCDPISGHVSLYWYRQALGQGPEFLTYFNYEAQQDKSGLPNDRFSAERPEGSISTLTIQRTEQRDSAMYRCASSLGVDTEAFFGQGTRLTVV.

The rearrangement uses TRBV11-2 and TRBJ2-5, with D unclear. Germline V gives CDR1 SGHAT, CDR2 FQNNGV. The CDR3 sequence is 16 residues long. V dropped 1 base and J dropped 2 bases, with 14 bases sitting between them. The CDR3 nucleotides are TGTGCCAGCAGCTTAGGAGTGGCTTACCCACAAGAGACCCAGTACTTC. Translation: CASSLGVAYPQETQYF.

This clone was picked up one time. The genes are TRBV15 and TRBJ2-5; D may match TRBD1 or TRBD2 (5 bases each). CDR1 LNHNV and CDR2 YYDKDF come from the germline V gene (reference sequence). The CDR3 totals 15 residues. Trimming removed 5 bases from V and 2 bases from J, with 15 bases in between. DNA of the CDR3: TGTGCCACCAGCCGGGGACCGAACGAGCAAGAGACCCAGTACTTC. It specifies CATSRGPNEQETQYF.

This clone was seen a single time. The chain joins TRBV7-2 to TRBJ2-7; 12 nucleotides match TRBD2. The CDR3 totals 17 residues. Germline CDR1 SGHTA, CDR2 FQGNSA. The V and J ends lost 2 bases and 4 bases, in that order; junction bases with no gene match: 9. The CDR3 sequence: CASSLTAGLAGSYEQYF. The DNA for the CDR3 is TGTGCCAGCAGCTTAACTGCAGGACTAGCGGGATCTTACGAGCAGTACTTC.

This chain connects TRBV9 to TRBJ2-3; 9 bases align to TRBD2. V gave up 1 base and J gave up 5 bases; unmatched junction bases: 5. The CDR3 is 15 residues long. In germline, CDR1 is SGDLS, CDR2 YYNGEE. Here the CDR3 DNA reads TGTGCCAGCAGCGTAACGACTAGCGGCCTAGATACGCAGTATTTT. Amino acids: CASSVTTSGLDTQYF.

J is TRBJ2-5 and V is TRBV2; 7 bases map to TRBD2. The CDR3 runs to 14 residues. Trimming took 3 bases from V and 7 from J; bases not matched to a gene: 8. The germline V gene encodes CDR1 SNHLY and CDR2 FYNNEI. CDR3 bases: TGTGCCAGCAGTGATGGTCTAGGGGAGGGGACCCAGTACTTC. It codes for CASSDGLGEGTQYF.

The rearrangement uses TRBV9 and TRBJ2-7; tentatively, D is TRBD2 (5 bases). The V and J ends lost 2 bases and 5 bases respectively, with 17 bases between them. The CDR3 has 15 residues. Looked up from germline, CDR1 is SGDLS and CDR2 is YYNGEE. The CDR3 here is CASSVGTRIDDEQYF. The CDR3 nucleotides are TGTGCCAGCAGCGTGGGAACTAGAATTGACGACGAGCAGTACTTC.

This clone was observed a few times. For the CDR3, the DNA is TGTGCCTGGGACAGGGCGGGAACTGAAGCTTTCTTT. Its protein is CAWDRAGTEAFF. V usage is TRBV30 and J usage is TRBJ1-1, with 7 bases lining up with TRBD1. Per the germline V gene, CDR1 is GTSNPN and CDR2 is SVGIG (reference sequence). CDR3 length: 12 residues. Losses at the gene ends were 5 bases for V and 5 bases for J; bases not matched to a gene: 5.

The chain recombines TRBV27 with TRBJ1-2; 11 bases fit TRBD1. V shed 8 bases, J shed 8 bases, and the junction held 16 bases outside the gene matches. Germline loops: CDR1 MNHEY, CDR2 SMNVEV (reference sequence). The CDR3 contains 16 residues. CDR3 nucleotides: TGTGCCAGCGGGGGGTTACTCGGGACAGGGGGTCAGGGCTACACCTTC. Encoded protein: CASGGLLGTGGQGYTF.

V usage is TRBV10-2 and J usage is TRBJ2-3; TRBD2 is a possible D gene (6 bases). Germline-derived CDR1 and CDR2 are WSHSY and SAAADI. The CDR3 consists of 14 residues. V lost 0 bases and J 6 bases, leaving 10 bases between the germline ends. This CDR3 reads CASSESEGADTQYF. The CDR3 DNA follows: TGCGCCAGCAGTGAGTCGGAGGGCGCGGATACGCAGTATTTT.

V and J are TRBV27 and TRBJ1-6; the match to TRBD1 covers 8 bases. Germline V gene lookup returns CDR1 MNHEY and CDR2 SMNVEV (reference sequence). The trim removed 6 bases at V and 5 bases at J, leaving 9 bases unmatched. The CDR3 spans 16 residues. CDR3 residues: CASRVWQGADNSPLHF. The CDR3 DNA sequence: TGTGCCAGCAGGGTGTGGCAGGGGGCGGATAATTCACCCCTCCACTTT.

This clone appeared a single time. This chain joins TRBV30 and TRBJ2-1, with 8 nucleotides matching TRBD2. Germline CDR1 reads GTSNPN; CDR2 reads SVGIG (reference sequence). This CDR3 is 13 amino acids long. Trimming at V came to 5 bases and at J to 7 bases, leaving 7 bases not matched to a gene. This CDR3 reads CAWPEAGANEQFF. The CDR3 DNA reads as TGTGCCTGGCCTGAAGCGGGGGCAAATGAGCAGTTCTTC.

This clone has a single count. V gene TRBV28 combines with J gene TRBJ1-6; D unresolved. The CDR3 runs 11 residues. Germline V lookup: CDR1 MDHEN, CDR2 SYDVKM. Between the trimmed V and J ends, which lost 4 bases and 9 bases, there was a span of 4 bases. The CDR3, as DNA: TGTGCCAGCAGTTACGGTTCACCCCTCCACTTT. Protein sequence: CASSYGSPLHF.

Remarks on this clone: Sequence at one end of the junction differs from germline and may be a read error. The same CDR3 can be traced to other DNA sequences in this sample. This sequence joins TRBV4-1 and TRBJ2-3; unclear D gene. CDR1 MGHRA and CDR2 YSYEKL come from the germline V gene. The CDR3 is 13 amino acids. CDR3 nucleotide sequence: TGCGCCAGCAGCCAATCGAGCACCGATACGCAGTATTTT. Its translation: CASSQSSTDTQYF.